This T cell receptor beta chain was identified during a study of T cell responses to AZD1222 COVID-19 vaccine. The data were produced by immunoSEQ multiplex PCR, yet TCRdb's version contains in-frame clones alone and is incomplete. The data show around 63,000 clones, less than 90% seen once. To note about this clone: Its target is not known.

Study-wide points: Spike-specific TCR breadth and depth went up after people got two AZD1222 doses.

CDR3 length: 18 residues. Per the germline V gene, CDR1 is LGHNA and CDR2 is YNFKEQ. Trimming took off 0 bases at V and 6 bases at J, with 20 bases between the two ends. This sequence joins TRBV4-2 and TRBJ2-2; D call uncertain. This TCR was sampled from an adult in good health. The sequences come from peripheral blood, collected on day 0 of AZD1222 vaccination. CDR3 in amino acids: CASSQEILGTFKPGELFF. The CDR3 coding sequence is TGTGCCAGCAGCCAAGAGATATTGGGCACCTTCAAACCCGGGGAGCTGTTTTTT.